This T cell receptor (beta chain) was identified during a study of control samples from healthy donors and cancer patients. The CDR3 contains 15 residues. Germline V gene data show CDR1 as KGHDR and CDR2 as SFDVKD. The V gene lost 4 bases and the J gene lost 3 bases, with 14 bases spanning the gap. Generated by immunoSEQ multiplex PCR, the TCRdb table keeps only in-frame clones and is missing some. The data show around 100,000 clones, roughly 92% seen once. The clonotype originates from a human donor in good health. The donor label of this sample is uncertain. The V call is TRBV24-1, the J call TRBJ1-2; a possible D gene is TRBD1 (5 bases). Sequenced input: blood. CDR3 protein: CATSERDSSYYGYTF. Here the CDR3 DNA reads TGTGCCACCAGTGAACGTGACAGCAGCTACTATGGCTACACCTTC.